One sample yielded the 3 T cell receptor beta chains listed below, sequenced in a study of identifying expanded T cells in peripheral blood. The table came from immunoSEQ multiplex PCR; TCRdb's copy has only in-frame clones and leaves some out. The sample lists 55,000 to 60,000 clones; roughly nine tenths were seen once. Material: blood. All receptors derive from a person aged 18-69 years in good health.

In this sample, this clone turned up once. This sequence joins TRBV10-3 and TRBJ1-1; 12 nucleotides align to TRBD1. This CDR3 has 15 amino acids. Trimming removed 8 bases from V and 4 bases from J; junction bases left unmatched: 8. CDR1 and CDR2 from the germline V gene are ENHRY and SYGVKD. The CDR3 loop is CAIGGTGGGGTEAFF. CDR3 nucleotide sequence: TGTGCCATCGGGGGGACAGGGGGCGGCGGCACTGAAGCTTTCTTT.

The chain recombines TRBV29-1 with TRBJ2-1, with 10 bases lining up with TRBD2. Trimming at V came to 6 bases and at J to 9 bases, leaving 11 bases not matched to a gene. This CDR3 comprises 14 residues. Germline values: CDR1 SQVTM, CDR2 ANQGSEA. CDR3: CSVAPSGGAGEQFF. The CDR3, as DNA: TGCAGCGTGGCTCCGAGCGGGGGGGCCGGTGAGCAGTTCTTC.

The genes are TRBV29-1 and TRBJ1-1; D is undetermined. The CDR3 loop spans 14 amino acids. Germline-derived CDR1 and CDR2 are SQVTM and ANQGSEA. Trimming took off 7 bases at V and 0 bases at J, with 15 bases between the two ends. CDR3 DNA sequence: TGCAGCGCCTCCCGACCAAATATGAACACTGAAGCTTTCTTT. This translates into CSASRPNMNTEAFF.